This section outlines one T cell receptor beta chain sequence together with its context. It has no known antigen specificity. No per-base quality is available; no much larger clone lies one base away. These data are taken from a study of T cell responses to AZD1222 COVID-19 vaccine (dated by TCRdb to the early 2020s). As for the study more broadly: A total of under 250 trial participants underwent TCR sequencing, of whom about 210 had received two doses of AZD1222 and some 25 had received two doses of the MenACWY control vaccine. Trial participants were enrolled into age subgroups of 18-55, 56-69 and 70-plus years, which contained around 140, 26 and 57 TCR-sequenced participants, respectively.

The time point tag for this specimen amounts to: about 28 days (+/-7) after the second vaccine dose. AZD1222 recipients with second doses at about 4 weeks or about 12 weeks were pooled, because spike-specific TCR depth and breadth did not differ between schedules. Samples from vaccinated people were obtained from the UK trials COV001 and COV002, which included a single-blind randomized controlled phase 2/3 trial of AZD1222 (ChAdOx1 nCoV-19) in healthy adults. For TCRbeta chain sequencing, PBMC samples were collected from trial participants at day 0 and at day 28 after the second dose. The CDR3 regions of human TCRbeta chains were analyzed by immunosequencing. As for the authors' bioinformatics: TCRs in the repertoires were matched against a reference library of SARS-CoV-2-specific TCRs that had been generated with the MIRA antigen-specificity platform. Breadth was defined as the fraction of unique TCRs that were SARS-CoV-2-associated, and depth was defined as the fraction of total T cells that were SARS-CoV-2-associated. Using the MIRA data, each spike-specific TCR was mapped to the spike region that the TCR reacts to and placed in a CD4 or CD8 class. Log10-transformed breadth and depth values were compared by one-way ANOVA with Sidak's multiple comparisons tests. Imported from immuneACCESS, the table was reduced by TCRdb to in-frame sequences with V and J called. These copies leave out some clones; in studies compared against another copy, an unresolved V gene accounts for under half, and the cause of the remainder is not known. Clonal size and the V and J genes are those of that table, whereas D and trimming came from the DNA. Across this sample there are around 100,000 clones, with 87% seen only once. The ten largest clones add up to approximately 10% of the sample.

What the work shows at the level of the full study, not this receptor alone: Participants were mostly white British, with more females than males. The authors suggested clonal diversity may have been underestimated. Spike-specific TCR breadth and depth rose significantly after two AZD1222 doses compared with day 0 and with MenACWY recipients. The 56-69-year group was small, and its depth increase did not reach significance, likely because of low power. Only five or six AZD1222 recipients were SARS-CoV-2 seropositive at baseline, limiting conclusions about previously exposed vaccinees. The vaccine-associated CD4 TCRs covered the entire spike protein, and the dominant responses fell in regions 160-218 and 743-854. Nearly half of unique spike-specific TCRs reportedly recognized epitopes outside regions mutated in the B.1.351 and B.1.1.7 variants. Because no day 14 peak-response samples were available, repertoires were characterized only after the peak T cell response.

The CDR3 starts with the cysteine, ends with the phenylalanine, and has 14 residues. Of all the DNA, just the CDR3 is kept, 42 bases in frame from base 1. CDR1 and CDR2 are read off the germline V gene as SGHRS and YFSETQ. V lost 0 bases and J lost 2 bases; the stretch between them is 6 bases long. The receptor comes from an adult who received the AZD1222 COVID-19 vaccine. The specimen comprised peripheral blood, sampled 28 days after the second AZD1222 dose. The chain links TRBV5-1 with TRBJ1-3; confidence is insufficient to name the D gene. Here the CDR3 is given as CASSLEAAGNTIYF. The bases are TGCGCCAGCAGCTTGGAGGCGGCTGGAAACACCATATATTTT. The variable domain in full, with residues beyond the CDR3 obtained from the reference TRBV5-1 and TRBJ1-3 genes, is KAGVTQTPRYLIKTRGQQVTLSCSPISGHRSVSWYQQTPGQGLQFLFEYFSETQRNKGNFPGRFSGRQFSNSRSEMNVSTLELGDSALYLCASSLEAAGNTIYFGEGSWLTVV.